What follows describes a single T cell receptor beta chain. The sample originates from a study of shared clonotypes between healthy human individuals. Sequenced by immunoSEQ multiplex PCR; TCRdb stores in-frame clones only, minus some. The data hold about 1.1 million clones, with 70% to 80% observed a single time. CDR1 is SEHNR and CDR2 is FQNEAQ in the germline V gene (reference sequence). The V gene lost 0 bases and the J gene lost 7 bases, with 8 bases spanning the gap. The CDR3 covers 13 residues. The sample consisted of memory CD4+ T cells from PBMCs. Indicated subset: CD45RA-negative fraction. This TCR was recovered from a man between 18 and 29 years old in good health. Some clones in this sample may be carry-over from other donors' samples. This sequence joins TRBV7-9 and TRBJ2-3; D remains unclear. The CDR3 loop is CASSLAETNTQYF. CDR3 nucleotide sequence: TGTGCCAGCAGCTTAGCAGAAACGAATACGCAGTATTTT. Supplemented by reference TRBV7-9 and TRBJ2-3, the full variable domain reads DTGVSQNPRHKITKRGQNVTFRCDPISEHNRLYWYRQTLGQGPEFLTYFQNEAQLEKSRLLSDRFSAERPKGSFSTLEIQRTEQGDSAMYLCASSLAETNTQYFGPGTRLTVL.